Included here is one TCR beta chain sequence, with context. What it recognizes is unknown. These data originate in a study of T cell responses to AZD1222 COVID-19 vaccine. General observations from the study: Spike-specific TCR breadth rose after two AZD1222 doses, and depth rose as well. The reported proportion of spike-specific TCRs targeting unmutated variant regions was nearly half. It was only a handful of AZD1222 recipients who were seropositive at baseline.

In germline, CDR1 is SGHTA, CDR2 FQGNSA. Losses at the gene ends were 5 bases for V and 6 bases for J; bases not matched to a gene: 13. The CDR3 has 18 residues. The method was immunoSEQ multiplex PCR; TCRdb's version includes in-frame clones alone and lacks a portion of them. This sample has more than 95,000 clones, with about 89% found just once. Source: peripheral blood, taken 28 days after the second dose of the MenACWY control vaccine. The rearrangement joins TRBV7-2 to TRBJ2-2; 12 bases agree with TRBD2. The receptor was isolated from an adult who received the MenACWY meningococcal vaccine as a control. CDR3: CASSPPGLAGGRSGELFF. For the CDR3, the DNA is TGTGCCAGCAGCCCCCCCGGGCTAGCGGGGGGGCGTTCCGGGGAGCTGTTTTTT.